This T cell receptor beta chain derives from a study of T cells in Graves' hyperthyroidism and ophthalmopathy. This clonotype has ten or more counts. For the diagnoses, clinical symptoms, serum thyroxine and TRAb, thyroid ultrasound and orbital computed tomography were used. Each 10 ml fresh peripheral blood draw supplied the PBMCs. Regions amplified from RNA transcripts were the TCR beta CDR3 regions. The TCR CDR3 was amplified in a first-round RT-PCR using the HTBI primer set. TCRdb re-called the multiplex PCR reads with MiXCR, one entry per CDR3 protein. Of approximately 600,000 distinct CDR3 sequences listed, about a fifth were seen once; the top ten hold about 34%. The V gene's germline CDR1 is MDHEN and CDR2 SYDVKM. Between the trimmed V and J ends, which lost 1 base and 6 bases, there was a span of 12 bases. There are 14 residues in the CDR3.

The TCR originated in a young man with Graves' ophthalmopathy. The rearrangement joins TRBV28 to TRBJ1-1; the D gene is possibly TRBD1 (6 bases). The source material was blood. This CDR3 is CASSLLGDTAEAFF. Written as DNA, the CDR3 is TGTGCCAGCAGTTTATTAGGGGACACAGCTGAAGCTTTCTTT.